This T cell receptor beta chain stems from a study of T cells in Graves' hyperthyroidism and ophthalmopathy (dated by TCRdb to 2018 to 2020). Looking at the study overall: Peripheral blood samples were taken at initial diagnosis, before any treatment was given. Prospective prediction of ophthalmopathy was tested in an independent validation cohort consisting of about 19 hyperthyroidism patients and approximately 16 patients who later progressed to ophthalmopathy. The paper reports TCR Vbeta CDR3 sequencing of some 140 peripheral blood samples: some 41 ophthalmopathy, over 70 hyperthyroidism and 17 progressor patients. To identify distinguishing TCR V-J signatures, a discovery cohort of about 100 patients was used, comprising 43 with Graves' ophthalmopathy and around 57 with stable Graves' hyperthyroidism. Following sampling, methimazole starting at 30 mg daily was given to hyperthyroidism patients, and high-dose intravenous methylprednisolone was given to ophthalmopathy patients. The approximately 100 discovery patients were randomly split 7:3 into training and test sets. In addition, the study compared T-cell repertoires in thyroid tissue and in blood from several Graves' hyperthyroidism patients.

On this clonotype: Its binding antigen is unknown. Base qualities were left out, and no much larger clone turns up one base away.

Hyperthyroidism patients were newly diagnosed, with disease duration under 2 months, and aged 18 to 65 years. Any patient with an uncontrolled infection, another autoimmune disease, pregnancy or lactation was excluded. Diagnoses relied on clinical symptoms, serum thyroxine and TRAb, thyroid ultrasound and orbital computed tomography. Blood from progressor patients was collected at the time of first diagnosis with hyperthyroidism, before any ophthalmopathy symptoms had appeared. PBMCs were separated from 10 ml of fresh peripheral blood using Ficoll-Paque density gradient centrifugation. Progressor patients were defined as those initially diagnosed with Graves' hyperthyroidism in whom ophthalmopathy developed during follow-up. Total RNA was extracted with Trizol reagent, and quality was checked on an Agilent 2100 Bioanalyzer. Amplification of TCR beta CDR3 regions was carried out from RNA transcripts. For the first round of RT-PCR on the TCR CDR3, the HTBI primer set was used together with the Qiagen OneStep RT-PCR kit. The libraries were constructed in a second round of multiplex PCR and then size-selected and purified. Sequencing of the libraries was done on an Illumina HiSeq2000 using paired-end 100 bp reads. The original pipeline was this. SOAPnuke was used to process the raw data, throwing out any read that contained adapters or uncalled bases, had a mean Phred below 15, or lacked an exact constant-primer or identifier match. High-quality paired reads were merged using COPE v1.2.5, and each unique nucleotide sequence was defined as a clonotype. Clonotypes were aligned to IMGT TRBV, TRBD and TRBJ reference segments using MiTCR v1.1. Analysis was restricted to V-J combinations with a frequency above 0.0001, which covered just over 98% of repertoires. A TCS score was defined as the ratio between F50 (clonal expansion) and ExV (chaos), using BLOSUM62-based TCRdist between CDR3 peptides within each V-J. Welch's t-statistics and random forest reduced around 510 V-J features to 13, which were used in a naive Bayes classifier (R e1071). In-frame beta chains were kept once TCRdb had trimmed the public reads at Q25 with fastp and called clones with MiXCR. Each entry merges the rows of one CDR3 protein and shows their most common DNA and genes. Clone size and V and J calls follow TCRdb, not the original study. This sample gives 690,000 or so distinct CDR3 sequences in total; around 20% of them show up just once. The ten largest account for roughly 17% of the sample.

The paper as a whole reports these results and caveats: During validation, the model predicted progression to ophthalmopathy a median of approximately 6.5 months ahead of onset, with approximately 70% sensitivity and around 73% specificity. No statistical method was used to set the sample size in advance, and investigators knew the group allocation. Most expanded thyroid clonotypes (frequency above 0.001) were also found in blood, which suggests that blood repertoires may mirror thyroid immune responses. A model built on a 13 V-J signature distinguished ophthalmopathy from stable hyperthyroidism, reaching about 89% sensitivity and around 82% specificity in cross-validation and 80%/75% in testing.

The sample taken for sequencing was blood. This TCR was sampled from a woman between 50 and 59 years old with Graves' hyperthyroidism that later progressed to Graves' ophthalmopathy.

This receptor carries the CDR3 CASSQETGTGYEQYF. The nucleotide sequence reads as follows: TGCGCCAGCAGCCAAGAGACCGGGACAGGTTACGAGCAGTACTTC. Rearrangement joined TRBV4-1 to TRBJ2-7; 8 central bases correspond to TRBD1. The germline V and J ends show losses of 0 bases and 4 bases respectively, and no gene match explains 5 bases of the junction. From the germline V gene, CDR1 is MGHRA and CDR2 is YSYEKL. There are 15 amino acids in the CDR3, from cysteine to phenylalanine inclusive. Left in the record is the CDR3 DNA by itself, 45 bases read in frame from the first base.